This TCR beta chain was observed in a study of tumor-infiltrating lymphocytes in primary liver carcinoma. Broader study findings: Samples were bulk unsorted, so CD4+ and CD8+ repertoires were not compared.

TCR beta cDNA was prepared out of about 530 ng total RNA by means of a constant-region primer. Sequencing libraries for TCR beta derived from three nested multiplex PCR rounds that used slightly modified ARM-PCR. PCR rounds one and two used TRBV1-TRBV30 forward primers with a C-beta reverse primer for approximately 10 cycles each. TCRdb used MiXCR to reprocess the multiplex PCR reads, holding one entry per CDR3 protein. The sample records around 210,000 distinct CDR3 sequences, less than 75% being singletons. Worth noting for this clonotype: Its matching antigen is unknown.

For blood RNA, unsorted whole blood served as the source, and germline DNA was extracted too. CDR1 is MNHNS and CDR2 is SASEGT in the germline V gene. Trimming took 1 base from V and 12 from J, leaving 10 bases between them. The CDR3 consists of 12 residues. The TCR comes from a woman aged 55-69 years with primary liver carcinoma and hepatitis B virus infection. J is TRBJ2-1 and V is TRBV6-1; the D is unclear. Sequencing input: peripheral blood. In nucleotides, the CDR3 is TGTGCCAGCAGTGAAGGGGCTGCTGGGCAGTTCTTC. Translating gives CASSEGAAGQFF.